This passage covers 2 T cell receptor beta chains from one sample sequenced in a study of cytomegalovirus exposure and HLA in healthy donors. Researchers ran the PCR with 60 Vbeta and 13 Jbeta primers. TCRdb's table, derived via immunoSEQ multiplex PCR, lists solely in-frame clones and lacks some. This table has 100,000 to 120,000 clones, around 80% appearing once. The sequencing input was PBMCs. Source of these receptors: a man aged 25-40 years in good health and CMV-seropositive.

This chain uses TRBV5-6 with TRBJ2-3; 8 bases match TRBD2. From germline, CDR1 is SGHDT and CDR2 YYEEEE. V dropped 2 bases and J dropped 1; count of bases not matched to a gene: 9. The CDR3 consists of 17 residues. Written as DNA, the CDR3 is TGTGCCAGCAGCTTCGGGACGGGGGGGCAGGGCACAGATACGCAGTATTTT. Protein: CASSFGTGGQGTDTQYF.

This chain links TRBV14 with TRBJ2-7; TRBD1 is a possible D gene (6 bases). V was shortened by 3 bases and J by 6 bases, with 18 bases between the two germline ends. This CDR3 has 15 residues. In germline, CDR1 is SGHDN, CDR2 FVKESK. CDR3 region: CASSHLRGRESEQYF. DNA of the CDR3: TGTGCCAGCAGCCATCTCAGGGGTCGAGAGAGCGAGCAGTACTTC.